This T cell receptor (beta chain) was retrieved from a study of radiotherapy plus CTLA-4 blockade in lung cancer. Some clones are missing from TCRdb's copy, which holds only in-frame ones; the method was immunoSEQ multiplex PCR. The sample lists 120,000 or so clones; roughly 74% were seen once. The CDR3 covers 14 residues. The germline V and J ends were trimmed by 1 base and 6 bases, with 13 bases remaining between them. CDR1 and CDR2 (germline): LNHDA, SQIVND (reference sequence). This TCR derives from a human donor with non-small cell lung cancer who had a partial response to radiotherapy plus ipilimumab. The sample here was peripheral blood, taken from a patient treated with radiotherapy plus ipilimumab. The chain links TRBV19 to TRBJ2-7; D perhaps matches TRBD2 (5 bases). The CDR3 region is CASSIAVGELEQYF. CDR3 nucleotides: TGTGCCAGTAGTATAGCCGTGGGAGAGCTCGAGCAGTACTTC.